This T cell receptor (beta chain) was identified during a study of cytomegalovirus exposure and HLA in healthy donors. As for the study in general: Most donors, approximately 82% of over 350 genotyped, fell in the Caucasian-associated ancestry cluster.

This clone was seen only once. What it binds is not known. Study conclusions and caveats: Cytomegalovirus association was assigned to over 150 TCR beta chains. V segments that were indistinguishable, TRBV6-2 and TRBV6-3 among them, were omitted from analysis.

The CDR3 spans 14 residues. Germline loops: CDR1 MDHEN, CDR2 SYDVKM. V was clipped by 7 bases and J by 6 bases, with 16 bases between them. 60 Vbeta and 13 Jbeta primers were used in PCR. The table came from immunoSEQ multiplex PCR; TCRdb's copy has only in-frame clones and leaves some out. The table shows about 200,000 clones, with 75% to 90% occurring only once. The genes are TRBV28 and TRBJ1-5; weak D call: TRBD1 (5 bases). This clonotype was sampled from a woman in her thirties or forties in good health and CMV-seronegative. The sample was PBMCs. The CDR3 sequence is CASKERGTFQPQHF. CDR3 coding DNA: TGTGCCAGCAAGGAAAGAGGGACTTTTCAGCCCCAGCATTTT.